This record concerns one TCR beta chain sequence. The data stem from a study of blood T cell repertoires in COVID-19. Germline-derived CDR1 and CDR2 are MNHEY and SMNVEV (reference sequence). Trimming took 5 bases from V and 7 from J, leaving 12 bases between them. The CDR3 runs 13 residues. Libraries were prepared by immunoSEQ multiplex PCR; TCRdb keeps only in-frame clonotypes and omits some of them. This table holds 140,000 to 150,000 clones, about 88% found once. Sequences were obtained from peripheral blood. The source is a human donor in a cohort sampled during active COVID-19. The rearrangement uses TRBV27 and TRBJ1-5; no clear D gene. The CDR3 DNA reads TGTGCCAGCAGTCTACAGCCTCCCCAGCCCCAGCATTTT. This encodes CASSLQPPQPQHF.